The source of this T cell receptor (beta chain) is a study of blood T cell repertoires in COVID-19. Losses at the gene ends were 6 bases for V and 7 bases for J; bases not matched to a gene: 14. The germline gives CDR1 LNHDA, CDR2 SQIVND (reference sequence). The CDR3 spans 17 residues. Data came from immunoSEQ multiplex PCR; TCRdb stores just in-frame clones and leaves some out. Of tens of thousands of clones in the sample, about 88% were seen once. The receptor's source is a man between 70 and 80 years old with acute or convalescent COVID-19. The sample was peripheral blood. The chain has TRBV19 and TRBJ2-1; 11 nucleotides agree with TRBD2. In nucleotides, the CDR3 is TGTGCCAGTAGCACCCTGGGGGGGACTAGCGGAAAAAATGAGCAGTTCTTC. Protein: CASSTLGGTSGKNEQFF. The variable domain in full, completed from reference TRBV19 and TRBJ2-1, reads DGGITQSPKYLFRKEGQNVTLSCEQNLNHDAMYWYRQDPGQGLRLIYYSQIVNDFQKGDIAEGYSVSREKKESFPLTVTSAQKNPTAFYLCASSTLGGTSGKNEQFFGPGTRLTVL.